This TCR beta chain was captured in a study of OX40 agonist ivuxolimab in advanced cancers. Study background: Hepatocellular carcinoma, melanoma, renal cell or head and neck cancer occurred in dose-escalation patients.

The CDR3 extends over 14 amino acids. With V trimmed by 5 bases and J by 7 bases, 7 bases remained unmatched. CDR1 is SGHTA, CDR2 FQGNSA, per germline. Systemic immunosuppression or a history of autoimmune disease excluded patients. A remark on this clone: Its antigen remains unidentified.

This table comes from immunoSEQ multiplex PCR, and its TCRdb copy is limited to in-frame clones, with some not included. The data show around 140,000 clones, about nine tenths seen once. Notes on the study in general: At 0.1 to 3.0 mg/kg, clonal expansion of CD4+ and CD8+ blood T cells had occurred by week 6. Among the lowest peripheral clonal expansion occurred in 0.1-3.0 mg/kg partial responders.

The source of this sequence is an adult with an advanced solid tumor such as melanoma, head and neck, liver or kidney cancer. The sample consisted of CD4+ or CD8+ T cells sorted from blood, taken in a trial of the OX40 agonist ivuxolimab. The V call is TRBV7-2, the J call TRBJ1-5, with 8 positions matching TRBD1. Written as DNA, the CDR3 is TGTGCCAGCAGCGTGGACAGGGCGGAGCAGCCCCAGCATTTT. Translated: CASSVDRAEQPQHF.